The source of this TCR beta chain is a study of CD8+ T cells in alopecia areata (dated by TCRdb to between 2018 and 2020). General notes on the study: The treated patients took part in an open-label pilot trial in which moderate-to-severe alopecia areata was treated with oral tofacitinib at 5 to 10 mg twice daily. TCRbeta CDR3 regions were amplified by immunoSEQ multiplex PCR with 35 Vbeta forward and 13 Jbeta reverse primers. High-throughput TCRbeta sequencing was used to examine T cell clonal expansion in alopecia areata in both the C3H/HeJ mouse model and human patients. RNA came from the PAXgene miRNA kit for fixed scalp, the miRNeasy kit for PBMCs, and the RNeasy kit for mouse skin. Scalp clonality was compared across normal scalp (n=4), patchy alopecia areata scalp (n=8), and alopecia totalis/universalis scalp (n=8). In humans, TCRbeta sequencing was performed on scalp tissue and on sorted CD4+ and CD8+ peripheral blood T cells from healthy controls and from patients with patchy or totalis/universalis alopecia areata. Tofacitinib was given for 6 to 18 months, followed by 6 months of follow-up off drug to assess delayed response and recurrence. Tofacitinib-treated patients had biopsies at baseline and at 4 and 24 weeks of treatment, with a later scalp biopsy in several patients.

Regarding this clone: Its antigen target is currently unknown. No per-base quality is available; no much larger clone lies one base away.

General study outcomes and caveats: Unlike mouse skin, which is dominated by gammadelta T cells, normal human skin has resident alphabeta T cells that are also sequenced, and this complicates analysis of the scalp TCR repertoire. Compared with mice, TCR sequences shared between patients were less clear, possibly partly because of HLA diversity across the patient population. Compared with normal scalp, lesional scalp, particularly in alopecia totalis/universalis, had higher clonality and more expanded CD8+ clones, which suggests antigenic drive.

Peripheral blood and lesional scalp punch biopsies were obtained from patients with alopecia areata. PBMCs were isolated by density centrifugation and stained for CD3, CD4 and CD8, after which CD4+ and CD8+ T cells were sorted on a FACSAria. The V end loses 5 bases and the J end loses 0 bases, and a stretch of 10 bases separates them. The CDR3 measures 14 amino acids from cysteine to phenylalanine. The entry retains the CDR3 DNA only, 42 bases that are in frame from base 1. The germline V gene provides CDR1 SGHTA and CDR2 FQGNSA. Libraries came from the immunoSEQ multiplex PCR assay. To provide template for TCR sequencing, every sample had RNA extracted and reverse transcribed into cDNA. SuperScript III was used to make first-strand cDNA, primed with a 2:1 mix of oligo-dT and random hexamers. A synthetic immune receptor repertoire was used to gauge amplification bias, and whatever bias remained was removed computationally. In the source study's methods: Raw reads were preprocessed to remove errors, and CDR3 was defined according to IMGT conventions as the region from the conserved cysteine to phenylalanine. Clonality was computed as 1 minus the Shannon entropy, with the entropy normalized by log2 of the number of productive unique TCRs. Whether scalp clones were CD4 or CD8 was inferred by matching scalp TCRbeta sequences against CD4 and CD8 repertoires sorted from blood. TCRdb took this table from immuneACCESS and kept in-frame rearrangements with V and J called. Such tables lack part of the clones; where checked against another copy, unresolved V genes explain under half of the gap, and the rest is unexplained. V and J calls and clone size are as listed in that table; D and trimming were resolved from the DNA. The table for this sample lists about 97,000 clones; about 40% of them were counted only once. Together, the top ten hold 1.3% of the sample.

Sequencing was done on a sample of CD4+ T cells sorted from blood. The rearrangement combines TRBV7-2 with TRBJ1-1, with a weak D call of TRBD1 (6 bases match). The clonotype originates from a human donor with alopecia areata. The CDR3 reads as follows: CASSTRTVNTEAFF. The bases read TGTGCCAGCAGCACCCGGACAGTGAACACTGAAGCTTTCTTT.